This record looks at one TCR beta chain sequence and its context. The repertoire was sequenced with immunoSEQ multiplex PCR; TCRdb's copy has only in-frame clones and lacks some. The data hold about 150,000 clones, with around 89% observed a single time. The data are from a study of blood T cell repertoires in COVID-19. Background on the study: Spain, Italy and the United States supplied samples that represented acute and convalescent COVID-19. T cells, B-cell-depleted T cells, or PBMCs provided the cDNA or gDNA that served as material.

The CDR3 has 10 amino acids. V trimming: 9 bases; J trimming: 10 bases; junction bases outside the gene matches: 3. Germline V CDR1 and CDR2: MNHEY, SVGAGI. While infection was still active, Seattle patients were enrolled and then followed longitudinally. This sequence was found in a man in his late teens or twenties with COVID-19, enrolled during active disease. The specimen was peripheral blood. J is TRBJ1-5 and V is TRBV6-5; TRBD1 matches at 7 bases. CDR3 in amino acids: CASGDRPQHF. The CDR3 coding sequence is TGTGCCAGTGGGGACAGACCCCAGCATTTT.